One sample yielded the 20 T cell receptor beta chains listed below, sequenced in a study of shared clonotypes between healthy human individuals. CD45RO-negative, CCR7-selected cells formed the naive CD8 fraction, which excluded terminally differentiated effector memory CD45RA+ cells. Here immunoSEQ multiplex PCR was the method, and the copy in TCRdb shows in-frame clones only, minus some. The sample contains roughly 770,000 clones, 96% of which appear only once. Material for sequencing was naive CD8+ T cells sorted from blood. The receptor set was obtained from a man aged 25-45 years in good health.

This clone was picked up one time. The gene calls are TRBV7-8 and TRBJ2-1; TRBD2 matches at 9 bases. The CDR3 has 18 amino acids. CDR1 SGHVS and CDR2 FQNEAQ come from the germline V gene. J gave up 0 bases and V 5 bases, and 11 bases lay outside the gene matches. This CDR3 is CASSRGAGGSSSYNEQFF. In DNA, the CDR3 is TGTGCCAGCAGCCGAGGGGCGGGAGGGAGTTCCTCCTACAATGAGCAGTTCTTC.

The genes are TRBV5-1 and TRBJ2-7; the D call may be TRBD1 or TRBD2 (5 bases each). V dropped 0 bases and J dropped 1 base, with 11 bases sitting between them. The CDR3 contains 15 residues. The V gene's germline CDR1 is SGHRS and CDR2 YFSETQ. The CDR3 protein is CASSLAGAGSYEQYF. The CDR3, as DNA: TGCGCCAGCAGCTTGGCCGGGGCAGGGTCCTACGAGCAGTACTTC.

The rearrangement links TRBV5-1 to TRBJ2-1; 9 nucleotides align to TRBD2. CDR1 and CDR2 from the germline V gene are SGHRS and YFSETQ. V dropped 6 bases and J dropped 9; count of bases not matched to a gene: 7. CDR3 length: 13 residues. The CDR3 DNA reads TGCGCCAGCAACAGGCTAGCGGGAACTGAGCAGTTCTTC. Translated: CASNRLAGTEQFF.

The chain couples TRBV9 to TRBJ2-7, with D perhaps matching TRBD1 or TRBD2 (5 bases each). Looked up from germline, CDR1 is SGDLS and CDR2 is YYNGEE. With 4 bases removed from V and 3 bases from J, the gap between germline ends came to 14 bases. The CDR3 totals 14 residues. Here the CDR3 reads CASSPGQEGYEQYF. The DNA for the CDR3 is TGTGCCAGCAGCCCAGGGCAAGAGGGCTACGAGCAGTACTTC.

The chain employs TRBV16 and TRBJ2-7; a possible D gene is TRBD2 (6 bases). The CDR3 spans 14 residues. With 4 bases removed from V and 2 bases from J, the gap between germline ends came to 12 bases. CDR1 and CDR2 from the germline V gene are KGHSY and FQNENV. As DNA, the CDR3 is TGTGCCAGCAGCCCCCCGGGACTTACCTACGAGCAGTACTTC. Residues: CASSPPGLTYEQYF. Drawing the rest from reference TRBV16 and TRBJ2-7, the complete variable domain is GEEVAQTPKHLVRGEGQKAKLYCAPIKGHSYVFWYQQVLKNEFKFLISFQNENVFDETGMPKERFSAKCLPNSPCSLEIQATKLEDSAVYFCASSPPGLTYEQYFGPGTRLTVT.

This chain joins TRBV7-8 and TRBJ1-2; D gene uncertain. The CDR3 totals 12 residues. Trimming removed 8 bases from V and 8 bases from J, with 15 bases in between. Germline CDR1 reads SGHVS; CDR2 reads FQNEAQ. The CDR3 DNA sequence: TGTGCCAGCGGGGATGGACCGCGGGGCTACACCTTC. This sequence encodes CASGDGPRGYTF.

The chain links TRBV5-1 to TRBJ2-1; no clear D. The V gene's germline CDR1 is SGHRS and CDR2 YFSETQ. The CDR3 covers 14 residues. V gave up 2 bases and J gave up 5 bases, with 11 bases separating them. The CDR3 nucleotides are TGCGCCAGCAGCTTAGTGAGTGGGGACAATGAGCAGTTCTTC. Protein sequence: CASSLVSGDNEQFF.

This rearrangement joins TRBV7-8 to TRBJ2-1, with TRBD2 matching over 14 bases. The CDR3 has 16 amino acids. CDR1 and CDR2 (germline): SGHVS, FQNEAQ. V lost 4 bases and J lost 8; bases outside the gene matches: 7. The CDR3 DNA reads TGTGCCAGCAGCTCCGACGGACTAGCGGGAGGCTATGAGCAGTTCTTC. It is translated as CASSSDGLAGGYEQFF.

The CDR3 is CASSLRGWDTEAFF. In DNA, the CDR3 is TGCGCCAGCAGCCTCAGGGGGTGGGACACTGAAGCTTTCTTT. The genes are TRBV5-1 and TRBJ1-1, with 7 bases matching TRBD1. Trimming at V came to 4 bases and at J to 3 bases, leaving 6 bases not matched to a gene. The length of the CDR3 is 14 residues. CDR1 is SGHRS, CDR2 YFSETQ, per germline.

The chain carries TRBV9 and TRBJ2-3; possibly TRBD2 for D (6 bases). This CDR3 spans 16 amino acids. Per germline, CDR1 SGDLS and CDR2 YYNGEE. Trimming removed 0 bases at V and 2 bases at J, with 13 bases between. Here the CDR3 reads CASSVDPGSHTDTQYF. CDR3 bases: TGTGCCAGCAGCGTAGATCCCGGGAGTCACACAGATACGCAGTATTTT.

V usage is TRBV7-8 and J usage is TRBJ2-1; 9 bases line up with TRBD1. This CDR3 comprises 18 residues. The germline CDR1 and CDR2 sequences are SGHVS and FQNEAQ. V shed 5 bases, J shed 7 bases, and the junction held 18 bases outside the gene matches. This CDR3 is CASSVVFMGQGEGNEQFF. CDR3 nucleotide sequence: TGTGCCAGCAGCGTAGTCTTTATGGGACAGGGTGAGGGGAATGAGCAGTTCTTC.

The chain uses TRBV29-1 and TRBJ2-1; D uncertain. Germline V gene sequence: CDR1 SQVTM, CDR2 ANQGSEA. Trimming removed 3 bases at V and 7 bases at J, with 13 bases between. The CDR3 length is 13 residues. The CDR3 sequence is CSVDRLPANEQFF. The CDR3 coding sequence is TGCAGCGTTGACAGACTCCCGGCGAATGAGCAGTTCTTC.

V is TRBV14 and J is TRBJ2-1; no definite D call. The CDR3 has 14 residues. V shed 2 bases and J shed 0 bases, with 5 bases lying between them. Germline loops: CDR1 SGHDN, CDR2 FVKESK. CDR3 coding DNA: TGTGCCAGCAGCCAATTAGGCTCCTACAATGAGCAGTTCTTC. This sequence encodes CASSQLGSYNEQFF.

The V gene is TRBV27, the J gene TRBJ1-1; D is possibly TRBD1 (5 bases). The CDR3 contains 13 residues. Trimming shortened V by 2 bases and J by 5 bases, and 9 bases separated the two germline ends. Germline CDR1 is MNHEY and CDR2 is SMNVEV (reference sequence). Written as DNA, the CDR3 is TGTGCCAGCAGTTTAGGGGGGTGGACTGAAGCTTTCTTT. It is translated as CASSLGGWTEAFF.

The gene calls are TRBV5-5 and TRBJ2-1; 9 bases agree with TRBD2. Germline V gene lookup returns CDR1 SGHKS and CDR2 YYEKEE (reference sequence). V lost 4 bases to trimming and J lost 3 bases; unmatched junction nucleotides: 14. CDR3 length equals 18 residues. In DNA form, the CDR3 reads TGTGCCAGCAGCCTTGGCTTTTTAGCGGGAGCCATCTACAATGAGCAGTTCTTC. It is translated as CASSLGFLAGAIYNEQFF.

Here the CDR3 DNA reads TGTGCCAGCAGTCAAATCGCGGGGACCTACGAGCAGTACTTC. Translation: CASSQIAGTYEQYF. The rearrangement uses TRBV27 and TRBJ2-7, with D possibly matching TRBD2 (6 bases). The CDR3 is made up of 14 amino acids. Germline V gives CDR1 MNHEY, CDR2 SMNVEV (reference sequence). V lost 5 bases, J lost 2 bases, and 13 bases lay in between.

CDR3 region: CASSLTGFDNQPQHF. CDR3 nucleotide sequence: TGCGCCAGCAGCTTGACGGGCTTTGATAATCAGCCCCAGCATTTT. The chain combines TRBV5-1 with TRBJ1-5; D remains ambiguous. Looked up from germline, CDR1 is SGHRS and CDR2 is YFSETQ. The CDR3 has 15 amino acids. Deletions cut 1 base from V and 4 bases from J, with 12 bases between.

The chain combines TRBV29-1 with TRBJ1-2; 7 bases fit TRBD1. This CDR3 spans 13 amino acids. Germline V gives CDR1 SQVTM, CDR2 ANQGSEA. V dropped 6 bases and J dropped 7; count of bases not matched to a gene: 11. CDR3 nucleotides: TGCAGCGTCGACCCCCAAGACAGGGCTGGCTACACCTTC. Amino acids: CSVDPQDRAGYTF.

This clone was detected only a few times. The chain has TRBV5-4 and TRBJ2-7, with 9 bases identical to TRBD2. Per germline, CDR1 SGHNT and CDR2 YYREEE (reference sequence). This CDR3 has 15 residues. The J segment lost 3 bases and the V segment lost 2 bases, leaving 6 bases of the junction unmatched. CDR3 amino acids: CASSFVGGRDYEQYF. The CDR3 nucleotides are TGTGCCAGCAGCTTTGTAGGCGGGAGGGACTACGAGCAGTACTTC.

As concerns this clone: This sample also contains other DNA sequences that code for the same CDR3. V and J are TRBV9 and TRBJ1-2, with D uncertain. The CDR3 is 11 amino acids. V lost 5 bases and J lost 5, with 7 bases in between. Germline CDR1 SGDLS, CDR2 YYNGEE. The CDR3 sequence: CASRGIYGYTF. CDR3 nucleotides: TGTGCCAGCAGGGGTATTTATGGCTACACCTTC.